One and the same sample provided the 25 T cell receptor beta chains below, sequenced in a study of PD-1 blockade in classical Hodgkin lymphoma. Relapses following autologous stem cell transplantation were seen in all patients, with brentuximab vedotin exposure varying. Only in-frame clones appear in the TCRdb table, and some are missing; sequencing was by immunoSEQ multiplex PCR. This sample yields 55,000 to 80,000 clones, of which about 92% are seen a single time; over 6.5% belongs to the top ten. Material: peripheral blood mononuclear cells (PBMCs), obtained at baseline. Source of these receptors: a human donor with classical Hodgkin lymphoma.

This chain joins TRBV30 and TRBJ1-4, with TRBD1 identical over 8 bases. V was clipped by 6 bases and J by 6 bases; unmatched bases: 9. This CDR3 has 14 residues. CDR1 and CDR2 (germline): GTSNPN, SVGIG (reference sequence). The CDR3 DNA is TGTGCCTGTAAATTCGACAGGGGTTATGAAAAACTGTTTTTT. It encodes CACKFDRGYEKLFF. Together with reference TRBV30 and TRBJ1-4, the CDR3 gives the full variable domain: SQTIHQWPATLVQPVGSPLSLECTVEGTSNPNLYWYRQAAGRGLQLLFYSVGIGQISSEVPQNLSASRPQDRQFILSSKKLLLSDSGFYLCACKFDRGYEKLFFGSGTQLSVL.

The chain recombines TRBV19 with TRBJ1-5; 9 bases agree with TRBD1. CDR3 length equals 15 residues. Germline CDR1 LNHDA, CDR2 SQIVND (reference sequence). V lost 10 bases, J lost 0 bases, and 7 bases stayed unmatched. The CDR3 bases are TGTGCCACCGACAGGGGGACCTATAGCAATCAGCCCCAGCATTTT. Amino acid sequence: CATDRGTYSNQPQHF.

V and J are TRBV6-6 and TRBJ2-7, with D perhaps TRBD2 (5 bases). The CDR3 spans 12 residues. V was cut by 2 bases and J by 3 bases, with 5 bases left in between. Germline V gene lookup returns CDR1 MNHNY and CDR2 SVGAGI (reference sequence). The DNA for the CDR3 is TGTGCCAGCAGTTACGAGGGCTACGAGCAGTACTTC. As protein: CASSYEGYEQYF.

The V gene is TRBV14, the J gene TRBJ2-7; TRBD1 matches 7 bases. The CDR3 is 14 residues long. CDR1 and CDR2 from the germline V gene are SGHDN and FVKESK. The V and J ends lost 4 bases and 2 bases, in that order; junction bases with no gene match: 5. The CDR3 DNA reads TGTGCCAGCAGCCGAGGGACAGCAGCCTACGAGCAGTACTTC. It encodes CASSRGTAAYEQYF.

The genes are TRBV6-1 and TRBJ1-5; D remains unclear. The CDR3 length is 16 residues. V lost 2 bases and J lost 5, with 16 bases in between. Per the germline V gene, CDR1 is MNHNS and CDR2 is SASEGT. CDR3 sequence: CASSELWVDRHQPQHF. CDR3 DNA: TGTGCCAGCAGTGAATTGTGGGTGGACCGCCATCAGCCCCAGCATTTT.

The chain links TRBV7-9 to TRBJ1-2; D might be TRBD1 (5 bases). V lost 5 bases and J 2 bases, leaving 15 bases between the germline ends. The CDR3 is 15 residues long. Germline values: CDR1 SEHNR, CDR2 FQNEAQ (reference sequence). CDR3 loop: CASSVGAGFNYGYTF. CDR3 nucleotide sequence: TGTGCCAGCAGCGTAGGGGCGGGATTCAACTATGGCTACACCTTC.

The chain joins TRBV4-3 to TRBJ1-5; D remains unclear. This CDR3 has 16 residues. Germline V CDR1 and CDR2: LGHNA, YSLEER. V was cut by 0 bases and J by 7 bases, with 16 bases left in between. The CDR3 coding sequence is TGCGCCAGCAGCCAAGAGTTGGCCCAAGTGGGGCAGCCCCAGCATTTT. Encoded protein: CASSQELAQVGQPQHF.

In this sample, this clone turned up once. The same CDR3 arises from other DNA sequences in this sample as well. This sequence joins TRBV7-2 and TRBJ2-7; D is unclear. Germline CDR1 reads SGHTA; CDR2 reads FQGNSA. The V end lost 3 bases, the J end lost 3 bases, and 6 bases lay between the germline ends. The CDR3 is 12 amino acids. CDR3: CASSLVGYEQYF. CDR3 DNA sequence: TGTGCCAGCAGCTTGGTGGGCTACGAGCAGTACTTC.

The chain is built from TRBV11-1 and TRBJ2-3; 7 bases map to TRBD2. The germline gives CDR1 SGHAT, CDR2 FQDESV (reference sequence). The ends lost 2 bases at V and 6 bases at J; junction bases unmatched: 8. CDR3 length: 15 amino acids. This CDR3 reads CASSLQRLASDTQYF. CDR3 in DNA: TGTGCCAGCAGCTTACAGAGACTAGCTTCGGATACGCAGTATTTT.

By sample fraction, this clone is medium-sized. V and J are TRBV7-3 and TRBJ2-1; 11 nucleotides line up with TRBD2. The length of the CDR3 is 16 residues. Germline lookup yields CDR1 SGHTA and CDR2 FQGTGA. Germline trimming cut 2 bases from V and 5 bases from J; bases unmatched to any gene: 5. The CDR3 DNA is TGTGCCAGCAGCTTACTCCTTAGCGGGAGGGACAATGAGCAGTTCTTC. It is translated as CASSLLLSGRDNEQFF.

The V gene is TRBV27, the J gene TRBJ1-5, with TRBD1 identical over 8 bases. The trim removed 4 bases at V and 9 bases at J, leaving 11 bases unmatched. Germline V gene sequence: CDR1 MNHEY, CDR2 SMNVEV (reference sequence). CDR3 length equals 15 residues. The CDR3 DNA sequence: TGTGCCAGCAGTTCGGGGACAGGTCGCACGCGGCCCCAGCATTTT. It specifies CASSSGTGRTRPQHF.

This clone showed up just a few times. The J gene is TRBJ1-3, the V gene TRBV27; D not resolved. V was cut by 5 bases and J by 5 bases, with 10 bases left in between. Per the germline V gene, CDR1 is MNHEY and CDR2 is SMNVEV (reference sequence). The CDR3 runs 13 residues. CDR3 residues: CASSREDRNTIYF. The CDR3 DNA follows: TGTGCCAGCAGTCGGGAGGATCGAAACACCATATATTTT.

The chain is built from TRBV4-3 and TRBJ2-3; D is unclear. Trimming cost V 0 bases and J 8 bases, with 18 bases left between them. The germline V gene encodes CDR1 LGHNA and CDR2 YSLEER. CDR3 length: 16 residues. Here the CDR3 reads CASSQDRLRRGGTQYF. The CDR3, as DNA: TGCGCCAGCAGCCAAGACCGCCTACGGCGCGGCGGTACGCAGTATTTT.

V usage is TRBV19 and J usage is TRBJ1-5, with D perhaps TRBD1 (5 bases). Trimming pared 6 bases from V and 6 bases from J, leaving 18 bases between. This CDR3 is built from 15 residues. CDR1 and CDR2 (germline): LNHDA, SQIVND (reference sequence). The CDR3 is CASSVFRGQGQPQHF. As DNA, the CDR3 is TGTGCCAGTAGCGTCTTTCGGGGCCAGGGTCAGCCCCAGCATTTT.

The rearrangement joins TRBV19 to TRBJ1-2; D unclear. With 4 bases removed from V and 0 bases from J, the gap between germline ends came to 9 bases. The CDR3 contains 14 residues. The V gene's germline CDR1 is LNHDA and CDR2 SQIVND (reference sequence). DNA of the CDR3: TGTGCCAGTAGTACAGCCTTTTCTAACTATGGCTACACCTTC. Residues: CASSTAFSNYGYTF.

The rearrangement uses TRBV21-1 and TRBJ1-5; the DNA was not compared with TRBD1, the D call given in the table. TRBV21-1 is a pseudogene. This CDR3 has 14 amino acids. CDR3 sequence reads: CASSKGQCNQPQHF. For the CDR3, the DNA is TGTGCCAGCAGCAAGGGACAATGCAATCAGCCCCAGCATTTT.

The rearrangement joins TRBV7-2 to TRBJ2-5; D is undetermined. Germline lookup yields CDR1 SGHTA and CDR2 FQGNSA. The ends were cut back, 6 bases at V and 4 bases at J, with 3 bases in the middle. CDR3 length: 10 amino acids. The CDR3 nucleotides read TGTGCCAGCAGAGGAGAGACCCAGTACTTC. Protein: CASRGETQYF.

This rearrangement joins TRBV28 to TRBJ1-1; a weak D match, TRBD1 (5 bases). Per germline, CDR1 MDHEN and CDR2 SYDVKM. With 5 bases removed from V and 1 base from J, the gap between germline ends came to 11 bases. The CDR3 sequence is 14 residues long. This chain's CDR3 is CASSNIGGNTEAFF. In DNA, the CDR3 is TGTGCCAGCAGTAACATCGGGGGGAACACTGAAGCTTTCTTT.

V usage is TRBV5-6 and J usage is TRBJ2-5; D perhaps matches TRBD1 (6 bases). This CDR3 is built from 14 residues. Trimming removed 4 bases from V and 3 bases from J, with 13 bases in between. The germline CDR1 and CDR2 sequences are SGHDT and YYEEEE. The CDR3 sequence is CASSGGRGEETQYF. Written as DNA, the CDR3 is TGTGCCAGCAGCGGGGGCAGGGGAGAAGAGACCCAGTACTTC. Drawing the rest from reference TRBV5-6 and TRBJ2-5, the complete variable domain is DAGVTQSPTHLIKTRGQQVTLRCSPKSGHDTVSWYQQALGQGPQFIFQYYEEEERQRGNFPDRFSGHQFPNYSSELNVNALLLGDSALYLCASSGGRGEETQYFGPGTRLLVL.

The J gene is TRBJ2-5, the V gene TRBV19; the match to TRBD2 covers 10 bases. CDR1 and CDR2 (germline): LNHDA, SQIVND (reference sequence). J lost 4 bases, V lost 6 bases, and 5 bases had no gene match. The CDR3 has 14 residues. The CDR3 nucleotides are TGTGCCAGTAGGGCTAGCGGGAGTGGAGAGACCCAGTACTTC. Residues: CASRASGSGETQYF.

The chain joins TRBV6-5 to TRBJ2-1, with 9 bases lining up with TRBD2. The length of the CDR3 is 13 residues. Germline CDR1 is MNHEY and CDR2 is SVGAGI. After removal of 7 bases from V and 6 bases from J, the junction contained 4 bases not matched to a gene. CDR3 nucleotide sequence: TGTGCCAGCACAACAGCGGGGGGCAATGAGCAGTTCTTC. Protein: CASTTAGGNEQFF.

The V and J genes are TRBV19 and TRBJ1-5, with D unclear. CDR3 length equals 12 residues. V lost 3 bases to trimming and J lost 5 bases, with 5 bases between them. Per the germline V gene, CDR1 is LNHDA and CDR2 is SQIVND (reference sequence). This CDR3 is CASSIEYQPQHF. DNA for the CDR3: TGTGCCAGTAGTATTGAGTATCAGCCCCAGCATTTT.

The chain couples TRBV10-3 to TRBJ2-5; D remains unclear. The J call may be incorrect, as the DNA end agrees better with TRBJ2-7. The CDR3 sequence is 17 residues long. CDR1 and CDR2 (germline): ENHRY, SYGVKD. This chain's CDR3 is CAISESYARVGAYEQYF. CDR3 DNA sequence: TGTGCCATCAGTGAGTCGTATGCCCGGGTAGGTGCCTACGAGCAGTACTTC.

This sequence joins TRBV29-1 and TRBJ1-5; 7 bases fit TRBD1. Germline V gives CDR1 SQVTM, CDR2 ANQGSEA. CDR3 length: 13 amino acids. Germline trimming cut 5 bases from V and 6 bases from J; bases unmatched to any gene: 7. This CDR3 is CSVRQGMGQPQHF. The CDR3 coding sequence is TGCAGCGTTCGACAGGGTATGGGTCAGCCCCAGCATTTT. Together with reference TRBV29-1 and TRBJ1-5, the CDR3 gives the full variable domain: SAVISQKPSRDICQRGTSLTIQCQVDSQVTMMFWYRQQPGQSLTLIATANQGSEATYESGFVIDKFPISRPNLTFSTLTVSNMSPEDSSIYLCSVRQGMGQPQHFGDGTRLSIL.

V and J are TRBV14 and TRBJ1-1; no reliable D call. The CDR3 sequence is 14 residues long. Germline V gives CDR1 SGHDN, CDR2 FVKESK. Between the trimmed V and J ends, which lost 7 bases and 0 bases, there was a span of 12 bases. The CDR3 bases are TGTGCCAGCACGGTTACAGAATTGAACACTGAAGCTTTCTTT. Translation: CASTVTELNTEAFF.